The next 11 T cell receptor beta chains were all read from a single sample in a study of blood T cell repertoires in COVID-19. Profiled with immunoSEQ multiplex PCR; TCRdb holds only in-frame clones, not every one. The sample carries 100,000 to 150,000 clones, about four fifths recorded once. Sample: peripheral blood. Receptors originate from a woman older than 75 with acute or convalescent COVID-19.

This clone was seen a handful of times. This chain joins TRBV18 and TRBJ1-1; a possible D gene is TRBD1 (6 bases). Trimming took off 3 bases at V and 2 bases at J, with 10 bases between the two ends. The CDR3 runs 14 residues. Germline assignment: CDR1 KGHSH and CDR2 LQKENI. CDR3 amino acids: CASSPTDSNTEAFF. CDR3 nucleotides: TGTGCCAGCTCACCTACGGACAGCAACACTGAAGCTTTCTTT.

The chain links TRBV13 to TRBJ1-2, with 8 bases aligning to TRBD1. V shed 0 bases, J shed 5 bases, and the junction held 17 bases outside the gene matches. There are 19 residues in the CDR3. The germline V gene encodes CDR1 PRHDT and CDR2 FYEKMQ (reference sequence). CDR3: CASSLGQGAFISPGYGYTF. The DNA for the CDR3 is TGTGCCAGCAGCTTAGGTCAGGGGGCCTTTATAAGCCCCGGTTATGGCTACACCTTC.

This chain links TRBV6-6 with TRBJ1-6, with D tentatively TRBD1 (5 bases). Germline CDR1 and CDR2: MNHNY and SVGAGI (reference sequence). Deletions cut 7 bases from V and 8 bases from J, with 12 bases between. The CDR3 spans 13 residues. This CDR3 is CASNYWGDSPLHF. The DNA of the CDR3 is TGTGCCAGCAACTATTGGGGCGATTCACCCCTCCACTTT.

V and J are TRBV12-5 and TRBJ2-2, with D perhaps TRBD2 (7 bases). Germline V gene sequence: CDR1 LGHNT, CDR2 FRNRAP. V was clipped by 2 bases and J by 8 bases, with 15 bases between them. The CDR3 totals 15 residues. CDR3 coding DNA: TGTGCTAGTGGTTTGAGTGCGGGGGCGAGAGGGGAGCTGTTTTTT. Translation gives CASGLSAGARGELFF.

This chain joins TRBV18 and TRBJ1-2; tentative D call: TRBD1 (6 bases). V gave up 5 bases and J gave up 1 base, with 14 bases separating them. This CDR3 has 15 residues. Germline V gives CDR1 KGHSH, CDR2 LQKENI. CDR3: CASSNRQEINYGYTF. The CDR3 DNA reads TGTGCCAGCTCAAATAGACAGGAAATTAACTATGGCTACACCTTC. Full variable domain (remainder filled in from reference TRBV18 and TRBJ1-2): NAGVMQNPRHLVRRRGQEARLRCSPMKGHSHVYWYRQLPEEGLKFMVYLQKENIIDESGMPKERFSAEFPKEGPSILRIQQVVRGDSAAYFCASSNRQEINYGYTFGSGTRLTVV.

V gene TRBV19 combines with J gene TRBJ1-5; weak D call: TRBD1 (5 bases). The CDR3 covers 15 residues. V was clipped by 5 bases and J by 0 bases, with 11 bases between them. Per germline, CDR1 LNHDA and CDR2 SQIVND (reference sequence). In DNA form, the CDR3 reads TGTGCCAGTAGTCCCCGGACACTTAGCAATCAGCCCCAGCATTTT. Translated, it gives CASSPRTLSNQPQHF.

The CDR3 spells CASSLRGSTEAFF. The CDR3 region has the DNA TGTGCCAGCAGTTTAAGGGGAAGCACTGAAGCTTTCTTT. The chain couples TRBV27 to TRBJ1-1; possibly TRBD1 for D (5 bases). Between the trimmed V and J ends, which lost 2 bases and 4 bases, there was a span of 8 bases. Germline V CDR1 and CDR2: MNHEY, SMNVEV (reference sequence). This CDR3 spans 13 amino acids.

The V and J genes are TRBV30 and TRBJ2-3; TRBD1 is a possible D gene (6 bases). Germline V CDR1 and CDR2: GTSNPN, SVGIG (reference sequence). Deletions cut 4 bases from V and 4 bases from J, with 18 bases between. CDR3 length equals 15 residues. CDR3: CAWNQGHGKPDTQYF. CDR3 DNA sequence: TGTGCCTGGAATCAGGGACACGGGAAGCCAGATACGCAGTATTTT.

This clone occurred a few times. V usage is TRBV5-4 and J usage is TRBJ2-2; D unresolved. Germline loops: CDR1 SGHNT, CDR2 YYREEE (reference sequence). V was trimmed by 3 bases and J by 7 bases, leaving 16 bases between them. The CDR3 is made up of 15 amino acids. The CDR3, as DNA: TGTGCCAGCAGCTCGAACAGCAAGGAAATCGGGGAGCTGTTTTTT. It yields the protein CASSSNSKEIGELFF.

This clone was seen just once. V is TRBV30 and J is TRBJ1-1; a possible D gene is TRBD1 (5 bases). The CDR3 has 14 amino acids. CDR1 is GTSNPN, CDR2 SVGIG, per germline (reference sequence). Trimming stripped 1 base from V and 3 bases from J, with 12 bases between. The CDR3 DNA follows: TGTGCCTGGAGTGGATCGGGGGTGTACACTGAAGCTTTCTTT. This encodes CAWSGSGVYTEAFF.

The chain recombines TRBV4-1 with TRBJ1-5; 9 bases agree with TRBD1. The CDR3 consists of 17 residues. Losses at the gene ends were 0 bases for V and 6 bases for J; bases not matched to a gene: 9. The germline V gene encodes CDR1 MGHRA and CDR2 YSYEKL. CDR3: CASSQEGAQGALQPQHF. The DNA for the CDR3 is TGCGCCAGCAGCCAAGAGGGGGCACAGGGGGCGCTTCAGCCCCAGCATTTT.